This TCR beta chain was retrieved from a study of blood T cell repertoires in COVID-19. Overall study context: Some COVID-19 samples were acute and others convalescent; all came from the United States, Italy and Spain. In each case, the material was cDNA or gDNA derived from T cells, B-cell-depleted T cells, or PBMCs.

Per the original data handling: Estimated nucleated cell counts came from reference gene primer amplification. Profiled with immunoSEQ multiplex PCR; TCRdb holds only in-frame clones, not every one. That table is the source of V, J and clone size, and D and trimming were worked out from the DNA. The repertoire includes 150,000 to 200,000 clones, 86% of them detected once, and roughly 7% sits in the top ten. This TCR came from an elderly woman in a cohort sampled during active or convalescent COVID-19. The source material was peripheral blood.

In DNA, the CDR3 is TGTGCCAGCAGCCACTCCTCCGGGACAGGGGATGGCTACACCTTC. It translates to CASSHSSGTGDGYTF. V and J are TRBV6-6 and TRBJ1-2, with 10 bases matching TRBD1. The CDR3 extends over 15 amino acids. The V and J ends lost 6 bases and 6 bases, in that order; junction bases with no gene match: 10. CDR1 MNHNY and CDR2 SVGAGI come from the germline V gene (reference sequence).